The entry below gives a single T cell receptor beta chain sequence along with its context. The antigen remains undetermined. The sample belongs to a study of OX40 agonist ivuxolimab in advanced cancers. About the study: It was ivuxolimab, an agonistic anti-OX40 (CD134) antibody, that patients were treated with. Points from the study as a whole: The average count of expanded clones was higher among CD8+ T cells than among CD4+. The authors also found low normalized T-cell clonal expansion in some nonresponders. CD4+ and CD8+ T cells in blood underwent clonal expansion by week 6 at 0.1 to 3.0 mg/kg.

Only in-frame clones appear in the TCRdb table, and some are missing; sequencing was by immunoSEQ multiplex PCR. Among approximately 49,000 clones, 80% to 90% were seen once, and the ten largest hold around 25%. This specimen was CD4+ or CD8+ T cells sorted from blood, taken in a trial of the OX40 agonist ivuxolimab. This clonotype originated in an adult with an advanced solid tumor such as melanoma, head and neck, liver or kidney cancer.

This CDR3 is CASAELASPLNTEAFF. The CDR3, as DNA: TGTGCCAGTGCAGAGCTCGCTAGCCCTTTGAACACTGAAGCTTTCTTT. The genes are TRBV27 and TRBJ1-1; unclear D gene. Trimming removed 9 bases from V and 0 bases from J, with 20 bases in between. Germline V gene lookup returns CDR1 MNHEY and CDR2 SMNVEV (reference sequence). The CDR3 is 16 amino acids.